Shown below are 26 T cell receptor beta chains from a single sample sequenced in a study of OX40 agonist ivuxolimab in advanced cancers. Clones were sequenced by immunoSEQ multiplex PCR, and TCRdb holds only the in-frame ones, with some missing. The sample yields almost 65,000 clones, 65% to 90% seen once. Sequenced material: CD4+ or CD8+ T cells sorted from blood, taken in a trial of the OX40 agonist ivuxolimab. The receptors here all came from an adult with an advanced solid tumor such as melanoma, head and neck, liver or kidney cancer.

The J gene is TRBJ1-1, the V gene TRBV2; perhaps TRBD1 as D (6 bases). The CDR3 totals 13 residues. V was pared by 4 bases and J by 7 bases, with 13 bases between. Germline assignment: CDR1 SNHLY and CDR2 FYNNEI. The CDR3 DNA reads TGTGCCAGCAGTGGGGAGGGGGTGAATGAAGCTTTCTTT. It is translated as CASSGEGVNEAFF.

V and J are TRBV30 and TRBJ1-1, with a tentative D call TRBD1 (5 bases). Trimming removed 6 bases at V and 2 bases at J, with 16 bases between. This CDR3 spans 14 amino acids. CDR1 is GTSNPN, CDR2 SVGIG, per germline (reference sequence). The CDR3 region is CACSVRDLNTEAFF. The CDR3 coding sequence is TGTGCCTGTAGCGTCCGGGACCTTAACACTGAAGCTTTCTTT.

CDR3 bases: TGTGCCAGCAGCTTGAGGTCGACAGGGGGCGATAATTCACCCCTCCACTTT. It yields the protein CASSLRSTGGDNSPLHF. J is TRBJ1-6 and V is TRBV5-6, with 10 nucleotides matching TRBD1. This CDR3 contains 17 residues. Germline V gives CDR1 SGHDT, CDR2 YYEEEE. Unmatched junction bases numbered 6, after V lost 1 base and J lost 5 bases.

The CDR3 DNA sequence: TGTGCCAGCAGTTTGTCCGGGACAAAATCAATCTATGGCTACACCTTC. It encodes CASSLSGTKSIYGYTF. V is TRBV27 and J is TRBJ1-2, with D perhaps TRBD1 (6 bases). The CDR3 consists of 16 residues. Germline values: CDR1 MNHEY, CDR2 SMNVEV (reference sequence). The germline V and J ends were trimmed by 3 bases and 4 bases, with 18 bases remaining between them.

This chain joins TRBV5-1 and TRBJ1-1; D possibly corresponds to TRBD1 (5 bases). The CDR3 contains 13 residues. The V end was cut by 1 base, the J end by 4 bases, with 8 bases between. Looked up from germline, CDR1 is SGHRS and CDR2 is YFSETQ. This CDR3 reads CASSLSGGTEAFF. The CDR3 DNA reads TGCGCCAGCAGCTTGTCCGGGGGCACTGAAGCTTTCTTT.

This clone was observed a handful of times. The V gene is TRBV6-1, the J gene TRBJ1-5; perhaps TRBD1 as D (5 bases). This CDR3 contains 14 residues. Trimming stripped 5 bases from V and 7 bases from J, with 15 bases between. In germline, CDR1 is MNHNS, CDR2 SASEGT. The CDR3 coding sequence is TGTGCCAGCAGTAAGGACTTCCAGGGCCAGCCCCAGCATTTT. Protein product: CASSKDFQGQPQHF.

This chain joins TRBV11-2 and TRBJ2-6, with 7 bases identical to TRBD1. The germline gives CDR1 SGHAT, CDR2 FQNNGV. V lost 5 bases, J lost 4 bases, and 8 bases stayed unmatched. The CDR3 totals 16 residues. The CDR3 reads CASSGNRGPGANVLTF. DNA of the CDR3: TGTGCCAGCAGCGGAAACAGGGGACCCGGGGCCAACGTCCTGACTTTC.

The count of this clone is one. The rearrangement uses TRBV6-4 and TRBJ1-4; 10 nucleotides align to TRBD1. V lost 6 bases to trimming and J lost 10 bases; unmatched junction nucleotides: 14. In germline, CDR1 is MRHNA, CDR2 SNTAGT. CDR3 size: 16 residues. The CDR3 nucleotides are TGTGCCAGCAGACCAATCGACAGGGGGCGGTTGATAAAACTGTTTTTT. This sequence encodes CASRPIDRGRLIKLFF.

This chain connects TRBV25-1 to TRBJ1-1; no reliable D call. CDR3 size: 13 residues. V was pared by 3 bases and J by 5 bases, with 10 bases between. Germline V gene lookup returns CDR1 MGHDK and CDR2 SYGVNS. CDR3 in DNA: TGTGCCAGCAGTGACGGAGTGAGGACTGAAGCTTTCTTT. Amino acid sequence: CASSDGVRTEAFF.

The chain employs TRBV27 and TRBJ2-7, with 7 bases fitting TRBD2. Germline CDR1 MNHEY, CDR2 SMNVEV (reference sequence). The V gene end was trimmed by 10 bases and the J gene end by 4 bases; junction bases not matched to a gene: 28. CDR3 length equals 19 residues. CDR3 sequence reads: CATQEAGLGGGTSGYEQYF. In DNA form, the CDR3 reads TGTGCCACCCAAGAAGCAGGGCTGGGCGGGGGTACGTCTGGATACGAGCAGTACTTC.

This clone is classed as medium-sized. This CDR3 reads CASNGQNTGELFF. The CDR3, as DNA: TGCGCCAGCAACGGACAGAACACCGGGGAGCTGTTTTTT. The chain couples TRBV5-1 to TRBJ2-2; possibly TRBD1 for D (5 bases). Trimming pared 6 bases from V and 1 base from J, leaving 7 bases between. The CDR3 is 13 residues long. Germline V gene lookup returns CDR1 SGHRS and CDR2 YFSETQ.

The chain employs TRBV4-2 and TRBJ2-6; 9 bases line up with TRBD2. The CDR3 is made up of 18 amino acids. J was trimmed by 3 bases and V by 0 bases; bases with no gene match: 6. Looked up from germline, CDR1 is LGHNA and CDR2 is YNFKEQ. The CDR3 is CASSQDPSGVVGANVLTF. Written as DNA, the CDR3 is TGTGCCAGCAGCCAAGATCCTAGCGGGGTTGTTGGGGCCAACGTCCTGACTTTC.

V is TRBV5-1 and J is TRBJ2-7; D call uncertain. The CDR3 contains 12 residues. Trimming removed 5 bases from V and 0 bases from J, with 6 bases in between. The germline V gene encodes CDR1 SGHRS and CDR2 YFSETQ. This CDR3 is CASSDNSYEQYF. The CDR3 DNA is TGCGCCAGCAGTGACAACTCCTACGAGCAGTACTTC.

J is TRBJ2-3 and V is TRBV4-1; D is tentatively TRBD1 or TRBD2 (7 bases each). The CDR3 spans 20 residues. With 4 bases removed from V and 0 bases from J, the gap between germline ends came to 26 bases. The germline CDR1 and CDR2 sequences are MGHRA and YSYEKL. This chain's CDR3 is CASSPRGREGQLVSTDTQYF. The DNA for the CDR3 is TGCGCCAGCAGCCCAAGGGGGAGGGAGGGACAGCTGGTTAGCACAGATACGCAGTATTTT.

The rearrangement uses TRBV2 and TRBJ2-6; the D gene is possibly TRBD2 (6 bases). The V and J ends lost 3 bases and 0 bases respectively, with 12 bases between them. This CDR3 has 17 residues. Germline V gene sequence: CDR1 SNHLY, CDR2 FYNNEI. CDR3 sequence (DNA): TGTGCCAGCAGTGAGTCGGGAGAACGCTCTGGGGCCAACGTCCTGACTTTC. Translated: CASSESGERSGANVLTF. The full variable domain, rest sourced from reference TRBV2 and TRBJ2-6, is EPEVTQTPSHQVTQMGQEVILRCVPISNHLYFYWYRQILGQKVEFLVSFYNNEISEKSEIFDDQFSVERPDGSNFTLKIRSTKLEDSAMYFCASSESGERSGANVLTFGAGSRLTVL.

CDR3 amino acids: CASSYTNSYGYTF. CDR3 DNA sequence: TGTGCCAGCAGTTACACCAACAGCTATGGCTACACCTTC. This sequence joins TRBV6-5 and TRBJ1-2; no reliable D call. The CDR3 totals 13 residues. Germline values: CDR1 MNHEY, CDR2 SVGAGI. The V end was cut by 2 bases, the J end by 4 bases, with 8 bases between.

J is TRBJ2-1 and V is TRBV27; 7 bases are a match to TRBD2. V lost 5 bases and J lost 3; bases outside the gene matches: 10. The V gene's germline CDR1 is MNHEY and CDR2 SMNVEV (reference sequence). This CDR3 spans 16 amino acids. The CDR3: CASSGGVRVDYNEQFF. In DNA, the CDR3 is TGTGCCAGCAGTGGGGGGGTGAGGGTGGACTACAATGAGCAGTTCTTC.

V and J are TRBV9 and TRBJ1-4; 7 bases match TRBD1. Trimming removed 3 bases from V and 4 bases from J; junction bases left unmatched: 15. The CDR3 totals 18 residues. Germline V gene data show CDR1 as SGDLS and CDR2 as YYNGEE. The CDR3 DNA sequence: TGTGCCAGCAGCGCGCACCCCTTACCCGGGACAGATAATGAAAAACTGTTTTTT. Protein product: CASSAHPLPGTDNEKLFF.

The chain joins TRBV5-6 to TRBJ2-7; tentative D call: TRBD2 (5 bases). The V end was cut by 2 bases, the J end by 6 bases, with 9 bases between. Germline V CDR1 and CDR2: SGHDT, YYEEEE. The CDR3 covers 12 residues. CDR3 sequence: CASSLGEGEQYF. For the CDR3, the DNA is TGTGCCAGCAGCTTAGGTGAGGGCGAGCAGTACTTC.

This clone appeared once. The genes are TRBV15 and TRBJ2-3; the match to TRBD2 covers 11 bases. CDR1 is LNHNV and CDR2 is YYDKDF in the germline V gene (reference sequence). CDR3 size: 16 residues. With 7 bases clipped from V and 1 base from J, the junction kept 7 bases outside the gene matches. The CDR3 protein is CATNSGRGGGTDTQYF. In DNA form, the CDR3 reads TGTGCCACCAATAGCGGGAGGGGCGGGGGCACAGATACGCAGTATTTT.

CDR3 region: CASSGHLAKNIQYF. For the CDR3, the DNA is TGTGCCAGTTCGGGACACCTAGCCAAAAACATTCAGTACTTC. The rearrangement joins TRBV19 to TRBJ2-4, with D maybe TRBD1 (6 bases). Trimming removed 8 bases at V and 0 bases at J, with 11 bases between. CDR3 length: 14 residues. Per the germline V gene, CDR1 is LNHDA and CDR2 is SQIVND (reference sequence).

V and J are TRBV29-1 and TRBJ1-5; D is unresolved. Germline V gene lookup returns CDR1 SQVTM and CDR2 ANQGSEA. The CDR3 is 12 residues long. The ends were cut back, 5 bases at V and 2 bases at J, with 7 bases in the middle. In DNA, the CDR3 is TGCAGCGTTCGGGTTGGCAATCAGCCCCAGCATTTT. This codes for CSVRVGNQPQHF.

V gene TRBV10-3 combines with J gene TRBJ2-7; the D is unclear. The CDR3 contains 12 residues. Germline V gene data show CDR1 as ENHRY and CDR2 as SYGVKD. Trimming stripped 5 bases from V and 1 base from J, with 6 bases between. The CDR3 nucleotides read TGTGCCATCAGTCAAGATTCCTACGAGCAGTACTTC. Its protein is CAISQDSYEQYF.

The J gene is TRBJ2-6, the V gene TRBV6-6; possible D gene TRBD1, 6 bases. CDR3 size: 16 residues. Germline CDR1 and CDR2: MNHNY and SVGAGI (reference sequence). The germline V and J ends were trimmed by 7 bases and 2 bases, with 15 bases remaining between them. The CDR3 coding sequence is TGTGCCAGCAATAGTAAAGGGACAACTGGGGCCAACGTCCTGACTTTC. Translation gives CASNSKGTTGANVLTF.

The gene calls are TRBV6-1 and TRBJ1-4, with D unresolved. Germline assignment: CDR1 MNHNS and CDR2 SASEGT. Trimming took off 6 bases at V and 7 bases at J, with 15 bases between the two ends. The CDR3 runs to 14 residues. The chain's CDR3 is CASSPSGRSEKLFF. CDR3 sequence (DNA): TGTGCCAGCAGCCCTAGCGGAAGGAGTGAAAAACTGTTTTTT.

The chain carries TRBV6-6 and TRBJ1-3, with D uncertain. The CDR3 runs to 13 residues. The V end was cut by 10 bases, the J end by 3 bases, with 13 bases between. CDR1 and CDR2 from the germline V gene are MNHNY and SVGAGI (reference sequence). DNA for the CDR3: TGTGCCACCGCCCAGGCTCATGGAAACACCATATATTTT. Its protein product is CATAQAHGNTIYF.